Each of the 18 T cell receptor beta chains below was sequenced from the same sample in a study of PD-1 blockade in mismatch repair-deficient tumors. The method was immunoSEQ multiplex PCR; TCRdb's version includes in-frame clones alone and lacks a portion of them. This table has fewer than 100,000 clones, 81% appearing once. This sample comprised peripheral blood, obtained 12 weeks after starting pembrolizumab. The receptors were sampled from an adult with mismatch repair-deficient cancer.

The chain employs TRBV2 and TRBJ2-3, with D tentatively TRBD1 (7 bases). V shed 7 bases and J shed 13 bases, with 21 bases lying between them. The length of the CDR3 is 13 residues. The germline gives CDR1 SNHLY, CDR2 FYNNEI. CDR3 sequence: CASKVIAEGAEYF. In nucleotides, the CDR3 is TGTGCCAGCAAAGTAATAGCGGAGGGGGCCGAGTATTTT.

The sample holds many counts of this clone. The chain uses TRBV19 and TRBJ2-1, with 10 bases aligning to TRBD1. The germline CDR1 and CDR2 sequences are LNHDA and SQIVND (reference sequence). J gave up 7 bases and V 7 bases, and 7 bases lay outside the gene matches. The CDR3 is 14 amino acids. In DNA form, the CDR3 reads TGTGCCAGTAACCAGCCGGGACAGGGGAATGAGCAGTTCTTC. It specifies CASNQPGQGNEQFF. Together with reference TRBV19 and TRBJ2-1, the CDR3 gives the full variable domain: DGGITQSPKYLFRKEGQNVTLSCEQNLNHDAMYWYRQDPGQGLRLIYYSQIVNDFQKGDIAEGYSVSREKKESFPLTVTSAQKNPTAFYLCASNQPGQGNEQFFGPGTRLTVL.

The count of this clone is one. The V and J genes are TRBV5-1 and TRBJ1-2; 7 positions agree with TRBD1. The germline gives CDR1 SGHRS, CDR2 YFSETQ. This CDR3 spans 14 amino acids. After removal of 0 bases from V and 7 bases from J, the junction contained 6 bases not matched to a gene. CDR3 amino acids: CASSLEGPGGGYTF. The CDR3 DNA follows: TGCGCCAGCAGCTTGGAGGGCCCAGGGGGTGGCTACACCTTC.

This chain connects TRBV15 to TRBJ1-5; D is undetermined. The ends were cut back, 6 bases at V and 0 bases at J, with 3 bases in the middle. The CDR3 extends over 12 amino acids. Germline values: CDR1 LNHNV, CDR2 YYDKDF (reference sequence). The CDR3 region has the DNA TGTGCCACCAGTAGTAGCAATCAGCCCCAGCATTTT. Protein product: CATSSSNQPQHF.

The chain joins TRBV5-6 to TRBJ2-3, with D unresolved. Trimming pared 1 base from V and 0 bases from J, leaving 6 bases between. CDR1 is SGHDT and CDR2 is YYEEEE in the germline V gene. The CDR3 length is 14 residues. The CDR3 reads CASSLLSSTDTQYF. The CDR3 region has the DNA TGTGCCAGCAGCTTGTTAAGTAGCACAGATACGCAGTATTTT.

V gene TRBV15 combines with J gene TRBJ1-2; D remains unclear. This CDR3 is built from 15 residues. V was shortened by 0 bases and J by 5 bases, with 13 bases between the two germline ends. Per the germline V gene, CDR1 is LNHNV and CDR2 is YYDKDF (reference sequence). The CDR3 DNA reads TGTGCCACCAGCAGAGAGGCCCAGAGAGGGTATGGCTACACCTTC. As protein: CATSREAQRGYGYTF. Supplemented by reference TRBV15 and TRBJ1-2, the full variable domain reads DAMVIQNPRYQVTQFGKPVTLSCSQTLNHNVMYWYQQKSSQAPKLLFHYYDKDFNNEADTPDNFQSRRPNTSFCFLDIRSPGLGDTAMYLCATSREAQRGYGYTFGSGTRLTVV.

The J gene is TRBJ1-1, the V gene TRBV10-3, with a weak D call TRBD1 (6 bases). CDR1 is ENHRY and CDR2 is SYGVKD in the germline V gene. Trimming took off 8 bases at V and 7 bases at J, with 14 bases between the two ends. The CDR3 sequence is 12 residues long. CDR3 amino acids: CAIGREGGEAFF. The CDR3 DNA reads as TGTGCCATCGGGCGTGAGGGGGGTGAAGCTTTCTTT.

The J gene is TRBJ2-2, the V gene TRBV5-5, with a tentative D call TRBD2 (5 bases). Germline CDR1 is SGHKS and CDR2 is YYEKEE (reference sequence). V was clipped by 1 base and J by 6 bases, with 10 bases between them. The CDR3 length is 14 residues. Here the CDR3 reads CASSLTLAAGELFF. The CDR3, as DNA: TGTGCCAGCAGCTTGACCCTAGCAGCCGGGGAGCTGTTTTTT.

This chain joins TRBV5-8 and TRBJ2-1; D is uncertain. This CDR3 has 13 residues. Trimming took 7 bases from V and 7 from J, leaving 15 bases between them. The germline V gene has CDR1 SGHTS and CDR2 YDEGEE. The DNA for the CDR3 is TGTGCCAGCTCCAACGAGCCAGAAAATGAGCAGTTCTTC. Translating gives CASSNEPENEQFF.

This chain joins TRBV9 and TRBJ1-1; 7 bases are a match to TRBD1. CDR3 size: 16 residues. Germline trimming cut 2 bases from V and 0 bases from J; bases unmatched to any gene: 7. The germline CDR1 and CDR2 sequences are SGDLS and YYNGEE. DNA of the CDR3: TGTGCCAGCAGCGTCAACAGGGGCAACATGAACACTGAAGCTTTCTTT. The encoded protein is CASSVNRGNMNTEAFF.

This clone has only a few counts. V usage is TRBV7-9 and J usage is TRBJ1-1; D remains unclear. V lost 1 base, J lost 4 bases, and 7 bases lay in between. Germline values: CDR1 SEHNR, CDR2 FQNEAQ (reference sequence). The CDR3 is 13 residues long. CDR3 amino acids: CASSLGAVTEAFF. CDR3 nucleotide sequence: TGTGCCAGCAGCTTAGGGGCAGTCACTGAAGCTTTCTTT.

The V and J genes are TRBV18 and TRBJ1-4; D is ambiguous. Trimming pared 3 bases from V and 0 bases from J, leaving 14 bases between. Germline CDR1 is KGHSH and CDR2 is LQKENI. The CDR3 totals 17 residues. CDR3 residues: CASSPYPTSSTNEKLFF. DNA of the CDR3: TGTGCCAGCTCACCTTATCCGACTTCATCAACTAATGAAAAACTGTTTTTT. The full variable domain, completed using reference TRBV18 and TRBJ1-4, is NAGVMQNPRHLVRRRGQEARLRCSPMKGHSHVYWYRQLPEEGLKFMVYLQKENIIDESGMPKERFSAEFPKEGPSILRIQQVVRGDSAAYFCASSPYPTSSTNEKLFFGSGTQLSVL.

The chain combines TRBV10-2 with TRBJ2-1; the D gene is possibly TRBD2 (5 bases). Germline V CDR1 and CDR2: WSHSY, SAAADI. This CDR3 contains 15 residues. Deletions cut 2 bases from V and 9 bases from J, with 17 bases between. The CDR3 bases are TGCGCCAGCAGTGAGAAGGACTGGCTAAATGGTGAGCAGTTCTTC. It codes for CASSEKDWLNGEQFF.

This chain uses TRBV18 with TRBJ2-5; TRBD2 aligns across 8 bases. Germline loops: CDR1 KGHSH, CDR2 LQKENI. The CDR3 is made up of 17 amino acids. V gave up 3 bases and J gave up 3 bases; unmatched junction bases: 12. The CDR3 DNA is TGTGCCAGCTCACCCCCCCAGGCGGGAGGAAGAAAAGAGACCCAGTACTTC. Translating gives CASSPPQAGGRKETQYF.

This clone occurred a few times. The V call is TRBV10-1, the J call TRBJ1-2; D not resolved. CDR1 and CDR2 from the germline V gene are WNHNN and SYGVQD (reference sequence). This CDR3 has 13 amino acids. Trimming removed 3 bases from V and 3 bases from J, with 8 bases in between. The CDR3 sequence: CASSEALDYGYTF. In nucleotides, the CDR3 is TGCGCCAGCAGTGAAGCACTCGACTATGGCTACACCTTC.

V gene TRBV15 combines with J gene TRBJ2-7; D possibly corresponds to TRBD1 (6 bases). V gave up 3 bases and J gave up 6 bases, with 12 bases separating them. This CDR3 is built from 13 residues. CDR1 LNHNV and CDR2 YYDKDF come from the germline V gene (reference sequence). The CDR3 sequence is CATSRGAGSEQYF. CDR3 DNA: TGTGCCACCAGCAGGGGGGCTGGGAGCGAGCAGTACTTC.

This clone was found once. The chain uses TRBV27 and TRBJ2-5, with D tentatively TRBD1 (6 bases). Deletions cut 6 bases from V and 0 bases from J, with 8 bases between. The CDR3 is 13 residues long. The germline V gene has CDR1 MNHEY and CDR2 SMNVEV (reference sequence). The CDR3 nucleotides read TGTGCCAGCAGCCAGGGGAACCAAGAGACCCAGTACTTC. Protein: CASSQGNQETQYF.

This clone occurred a few times. The chain combines TRBV27 with TRBJ1-2; D gene ambiguous. The CDR3 sequence is 12 residues long. V gave up 8 bases and J gave up 0 bases, with 7 bases separating them. The V gene's germline CDR1 is MNHEY and CDR2 SMNVEV (reference sequence). DNA of the CDR3: TGTGCCAGCCTAGATACTAACTATGGCTACACCTTC. Translated, it gives CASLDTNYGYTF.